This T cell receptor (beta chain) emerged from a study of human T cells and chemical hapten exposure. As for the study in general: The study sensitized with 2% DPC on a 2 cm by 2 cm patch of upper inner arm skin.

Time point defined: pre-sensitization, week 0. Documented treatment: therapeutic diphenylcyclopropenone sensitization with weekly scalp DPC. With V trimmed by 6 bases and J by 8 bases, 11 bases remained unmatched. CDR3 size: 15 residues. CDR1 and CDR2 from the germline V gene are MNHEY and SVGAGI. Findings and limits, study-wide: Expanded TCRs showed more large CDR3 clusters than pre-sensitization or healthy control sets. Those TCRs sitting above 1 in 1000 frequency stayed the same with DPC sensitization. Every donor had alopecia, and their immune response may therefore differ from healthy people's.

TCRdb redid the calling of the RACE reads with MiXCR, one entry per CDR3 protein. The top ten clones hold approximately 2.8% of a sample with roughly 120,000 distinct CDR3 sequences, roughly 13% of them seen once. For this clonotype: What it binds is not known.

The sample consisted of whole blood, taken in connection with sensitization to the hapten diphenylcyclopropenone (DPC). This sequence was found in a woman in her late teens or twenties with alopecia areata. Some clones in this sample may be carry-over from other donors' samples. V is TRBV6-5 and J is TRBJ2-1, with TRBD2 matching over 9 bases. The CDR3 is CASRNPAGGGDEQFF. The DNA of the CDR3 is TGTGCCAGCAGAAATCCAGCGGGGGGTGGAGATGAGCAGTTCTTC.